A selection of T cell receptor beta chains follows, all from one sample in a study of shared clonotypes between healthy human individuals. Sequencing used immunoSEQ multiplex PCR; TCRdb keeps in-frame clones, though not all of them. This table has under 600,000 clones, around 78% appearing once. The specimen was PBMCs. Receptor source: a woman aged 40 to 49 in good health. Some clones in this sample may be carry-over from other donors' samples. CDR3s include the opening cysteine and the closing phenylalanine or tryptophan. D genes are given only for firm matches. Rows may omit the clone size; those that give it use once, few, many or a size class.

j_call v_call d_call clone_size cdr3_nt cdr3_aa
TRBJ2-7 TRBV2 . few TGTGCCAGCAGGTACTACGAGCAGTACTTC CASRYYEQYF
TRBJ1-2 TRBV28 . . TGTGCCAGCAGTTTATTTGTCCAGGAGTACACCTTC CASSLFVQEYTF
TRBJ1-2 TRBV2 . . TGTGCCAGCAGTCCTTCTCCCAACTATGGCTACACCTTC CASSPSPNYGYTF
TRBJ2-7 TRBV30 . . TGTGCCTGGAGTGCCTCCTGGGCACTTCGCTCCTACGAGCAGTACTTC CAWSASWALRSYEQYF
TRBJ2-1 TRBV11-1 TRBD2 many TGTGCCAGCAGAAAACGGGGTGGCGGGACTAGCGGGATCTATGAGCAGTTCTTC CASRKRGGGTSGIYEQFF
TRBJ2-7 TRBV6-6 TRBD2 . TGTGCCAGCATCAGGGAGGGCACGGGCGAGCAGTACTTC CASIREGTGEQYF
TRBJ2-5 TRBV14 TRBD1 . TGTGCCAGCAGCGGACGACAGGGTGTGCTCGGGGCCCAGTACTTC CASSGRQGVLGAQYF
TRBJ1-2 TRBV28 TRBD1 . TGTGCCAGCACCCGGACAGGGGGGACTAACTATGGCTACACCTTC CASTRTGGTNYGYTF
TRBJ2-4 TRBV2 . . TGTGCCAGCAGCGATCCGGGCGGGACCAAAAACATTCAGTACTTC CASSDPGGTKNIQYF
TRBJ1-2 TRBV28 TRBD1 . TGTGCCAGCGCGGAGGGACAGATCTATGGCTACACCTTC CASAEGQIYGYTF
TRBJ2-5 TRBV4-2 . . TGTGCCAGCAGCACCCAGGGTGGGGAGACCCAGTACTTC CASSTQGGETQYF
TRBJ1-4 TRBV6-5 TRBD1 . TGTGCCAGCAGTCAGGGACAGGGGGCGCTTGAAAAACTGTTTTTT CASSQGQGALEKLFF
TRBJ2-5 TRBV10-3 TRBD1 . TGTGCCATCAGCCAACAAAGACAGGGGGTAGAGACCCAGTACTTC CAISQQRQGVETQYF
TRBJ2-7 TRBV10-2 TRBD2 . TGCGCCAGCAGAGGTTTCGAGCGGGAGGGAACCTACGAGCAGTACTTC CASRGFEREGTYEQYF
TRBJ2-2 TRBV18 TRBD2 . TGTGCCAGCTCACCAAGCCTAGCGGGAGGGACCGGGGAGCTGTTTTTT CASSPSLAGGTGELFF
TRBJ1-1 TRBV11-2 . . TGTGCCAGCAGCTTAGCTCCGAGGCAGCCCGACTGGAACACTGAAGCTTTCTTT CASSLAPRQPDWNTEAFF
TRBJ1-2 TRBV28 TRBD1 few TGTGCCAGCAGTTCCTTTACCGGGACAGGGTACGATGGCTACACCTTC CASSSFTGTGYDGYTF
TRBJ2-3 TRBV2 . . TGTGCCAGCAGTGAACGTACAGATACGCAGTATTTT CASSERTDTQYF
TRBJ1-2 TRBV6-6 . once TGTGCCAGCAGTTACTCGAAGGGGGGGACCCTCTATGGCTACACCTTC CASSYSKGGTLYGYTF
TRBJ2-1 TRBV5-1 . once TGCGCCAGCAGCTTGGTCGGGCAGAGCTCCTACAATGAGCAGTTCTTC CASSLVGQSSYNEQFF
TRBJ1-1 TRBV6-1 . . TGTGCCAGCAGAAAGGTGAACACTGAAGCTTTCTTT CASRKVNTEAFF
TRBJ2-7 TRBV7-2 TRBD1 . TGTGCCAGCAGCTTAGGGACAGGGAGCTACGAGCAGTACTTC CASSLGTGSYEQYF
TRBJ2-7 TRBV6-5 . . TGTGCCAGCAGTTACAATCCCCTAGTGCGGGGAGACGAGCAGTACTTC CASSYNPLVRGDEQYF
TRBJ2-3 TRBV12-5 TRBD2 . TGTGCTAGTGGTTCCGGGGGACTAGCGGGAGTCGGTGTTGCGCAGTATTTT CASGSGGLAGVGVAQYF
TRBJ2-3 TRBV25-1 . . TGTGCCAGCAGGCCGTATGGGAACACAGATACGCAGTATTTT CASRPYGNTDTQYF
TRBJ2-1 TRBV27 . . TGTGCCAGCAGTCTGGGACCGCGACATGAGCAGTTCTTC CASSLGPRHEQFF
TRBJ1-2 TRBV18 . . TGTGCCAGCTCACCCGACAGGAACTATGGCTACACCTTC CASSPDRNYGYTF
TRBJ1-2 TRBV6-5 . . TGTGCCAGCAGTTACGGGCAGTACTATGGCTACACCTTC CASSYGQYYGYTF
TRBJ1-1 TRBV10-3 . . TGTGCCATCAGTGAGTCGGGGGGAAGGACTGAAGCTTTCTTT CAISESGGRTEAFF
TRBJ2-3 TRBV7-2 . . TGTGCCAGCAGCCGGATGGCGGGATCGGATACGCAGTATTTT CASSRMAGSDTQYF
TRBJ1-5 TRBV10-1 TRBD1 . TGCGCCAGCAGTGAGTCAGACAGGGGGGGCAATCAGCCCCAGCATTTT CASSESDRGGNQPQHF
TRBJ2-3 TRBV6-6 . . TGTGCCAGCAGTTACTTCGGCTCTAGCACAGATACGCAGTATTTT CASSYFGSSTDTQYF
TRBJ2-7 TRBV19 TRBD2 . TGTGCCAGTAGTATTTCAGCGGGAGTGCCCGAGCAGTACTTC CASSISAGVPEQYF
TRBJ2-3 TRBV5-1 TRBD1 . TGCGCCAGCAGCTTGCGGACAGGGAACACAGATACGCAGTATTTT CASSLRTGNTDTQYF
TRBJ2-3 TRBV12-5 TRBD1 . TGTGCTAGTGGTTTGGGTACCGACCGACAGGGGGTGACAGATACGCAGTATTTT CASGLGTDRQGVTDTQYF
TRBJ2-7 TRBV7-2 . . TGTGCCAGCAGCCCCCGGGCGAACGAGCAGTACTTC CASSPRANEQYF
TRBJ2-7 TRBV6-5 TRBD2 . TGTGCCAGCAGGCCCGCCCGGCGGGAGAGGAACGAGCAGTACTTC CASRPARRERNEQYF
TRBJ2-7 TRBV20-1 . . TGCAGTGCTGAAAACAGCTACGAGCAGTACTTC CSAENSYEQYF
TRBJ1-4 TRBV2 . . TGTGCCAGTCTGGAGAATGAAAAACTGTTTTTT CASLENEKLFF
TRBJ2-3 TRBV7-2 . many TGTGCCAGCAGCCCGGGTCCGATTGTAGATACGCAGTATTTT CASSPGPIVDTQYF
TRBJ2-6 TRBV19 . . TGTGCCAGTAGTGCGCAAAGCTCTGGGGCCAACGTCCTGACTTTC CASSAQSSGANVLTF
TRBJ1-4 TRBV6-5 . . TGTGCCACCGGGGTCGCAACTAATGAAAAACTGTTTTTT CATGVATNEKLFF
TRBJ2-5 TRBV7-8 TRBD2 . TGTGCCAGCAGCTTTCCTTCTAGCGGGAGCACCCAGAATGACCAGTACTTC CASSFPSSGSTQNDQYF
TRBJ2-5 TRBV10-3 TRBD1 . TGTGCCATCAGTGAGGGACAGGCAGAGACCCAGTACTTC CAISEGQAETQYF
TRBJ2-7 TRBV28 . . TGTGCCAGCAGTCCCATCGGACGGAACTACGAGCAGTACTTC CASSPIGRNYEQYF
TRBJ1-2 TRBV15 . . TGTGCCACCAGCAGAGTCGGGATCACCAACTATGGCTACACCTTC CATSRVGITNYGYTF
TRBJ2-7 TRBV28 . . TGTGCCAGCAGCCAAGTCGGGGACTCCTACGAGCAGTACTTC CASSQVGDSYEQYF
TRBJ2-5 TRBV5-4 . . TGTGCCAGCAGCTTGTGGTCAGGTCAGACCCAGTACTTC CASSLWSGQTQYF